Following are 22 T cell receptor beta chains from one sample sequenced in a study of OX40 agonist ivuxolimab in advanced cancers. Produced via immunoSEQ multiplex PCR; TCRdb's table is partial and in-frame only. The sample yields tens of thousands of clones, roughly 87% seen once. The source material was CD4+ or CD8+ T cells sorted from blood, sampled in a trial of the OX40 agonist ivuxolimab. The receptors come from an adult with an advanced solid tumor such as melanoma, head and neck, liver or kidney cancer.

The chain has TRBV2 and TRBJ2-1; TRBD2 matches at 13 bases. The CDR3 length is 16 residues. V lost 5 bases to trimming and J lost 8 bases; unmatched junction nucleotides: 9. Germline V gives CDR1 SNHLY, CDR2 FYNNEI. Here the CDR3 reads CASSLLAGGPLHEQFF. DNA of the CDR3: TGTGCCAGCAGTTTACTAGCGGGGGGGCCACTACATGAGCAGTTCTTC.

This clone showed up just a few times. This chain joins TRBV11-3 and TRBJ2-2, with D tentatively TRBD1 (6 bases). Per the germline V gene, CDR1 is SGHNT and CDR2 is YENEEA. The CDR3 extends over 16 amino acids. V lost 5 bases and J 4 bases, leaving 17 bases between the germline ends. The CDR3 here is CASSIGQPRATGELFF. DNA for the CDR3: TGTGCCAGCAGCATCGGACAGCCCAGGGCCACCGGGGAGCTGTTTTTT.

The chain joins TRBV18 to TRBJ2-5, with TRBD2 as a possible D gene (6 bases). Germline CDR1 is KGHSH and CDR2 is LQKENI. Trimming removed 3 bases from V and 5 bases from J, with 10 bases in between. The CDR3 is 13 residues long. The CDR3 region has the DNA TGTGCCAGCTCACCCCTAGGGAGGGAGACCCAGTACTTC. Translation gives CASSPLGRETQYF.

The chain couples TRBV11-3 to TRBJ1-1; no clear D. V dropped 0 bases and J dropped 1 base, with 6 bases sitting between them. Germline V gene data show CDR1 as SGHNT and CDR2 as YENEEA. The CDR3 sequence is 14 residues long. The CDR3 sequence: CASSLDAENTEAFF. The DNA of the CDR3 is TGTGCCAGCAGCTTAGATGCGGAGAACACTGAAGCTTTCTTT.

A note on this clone: The junction does not match germline at one end; this may be a read error. The genes are TRBV5-1 and TRBJ1-2, with 9 positions matching TRBD1. CDR3 length: 16 amino acids. Germline V lookup: CDR1 SGHRS, CDR2 YFSETQ. This CDR3 reads CASSSNAGTGLYVYTF. The CDR3 DNA reads as TGCGCCAGCAGCTCGAACGCCGGGACAGGGCTCTATGTCTACACCTTC.

V gene TRBV2 combines with J gene TRBJ2-1, with a possible D match to TRBD1 (6 bases). Trimming took off 7 bases at V and 0 bases at J, with 13 bases between the two ends. The CDR3 is made up of 15 amino acids. The V gene's germline CDR1 is SNHLY and CDR2 FYNNEI. As DNA, the CDR3 is TGTGCCAGCACGCCCTGGGACATCTCCTACAATGAGCAGTTCTTC. Translating it yields CASTPWDISYNEQFF.

This sequence joins TRBV28 and TRBJ1-2; D is uncertain. CDR3 length: 12 residues. V was clipped by 6 bases and J by 4 bases, with 9 bases between them. From germline, CDR1 is MDHEN and CDR2 SYDVKM. The CDR3 nucleotides read TGTGCCAGCAGCGTGGCGGGCTATGGCTACACCTTC. Protein sequence: CASSVAGYGYTF.

CDR3 nucleotide sequence: TGTGCCAGCAGCTTAGGGCCCGGGGACAAGAGCAATCAGCCCCAGCATTTT. Residues: CASSLGPGDKSNQPQHF. The rearrangement links TRBV7-2 to TRBJ1-5; tentative D call: TRBD1 (6 bases). Germline V gene lookup returns CDR1 SGHTA and CDR2 FQGNSA. V lost 1 base and J lost 1, with 14 bases in between. The CDR3 contains 17 residues. The complete variable domain, with remaining parts taken from reference TRBV7-2 and TRBJ1-5, reads GAGVSQSPSNKVTEKGKDVELRCDPISGHTALYWYRQSLGQGLEFLIYFQGNSAPDKSGLPSDRFSAERTGGSVSTLTIQRTQQEDSAVYLCASSLGPGDKSNQPQHFGDGTRLSIL.

V usage is TRBV5-1 and J usage is TRBJ2-3, with D tentatively TRBD1 or TRBD2 (6 bases each). Looked up from germline, CDR1 is SGHRS and CDR2 is YFSETQ. CDR3 length equals 14 residues. V was trimmed by 7 bases and J by 3 bases, leaving 15 bases between them. Here the CDR3 reads CASSRGAGTDTQYF. The CDR3 DNA sequence: TGCGCCAGCTCTAGGGGGGCCGGGACAGATACGCAGTATTTT.

This chain links TRBV7-2 with TRBJ1-5; D not resolved. CDR1 is SGHTA, CDR2 FQGNSA, per germline. Trimming cost V 5 bases and J 2 bases, with 10 bases left between them. The CDR3 contains 14 residues. CDR3 sequence (DNA): TGTGCCAGCAGCCCCCGGGGTGGCAATCAGCCCCAGCATTTT. It specifies CASSPRGGNQPQHF.

The sample holds a few counts of this clone. The chain recombines TRBV27 with TRBJ2-7, with D maybe TRBD2 (6 bases). Germline V gives CDR1 MNHEY, CDR2 SMNVEV (reference sequence). The CDR3 runs to 17 residues. The V and J ends lost 2 bases and 7 bases respectively, with 24 bases between them. DNA of the CDR3: TGTGCCAGCAGTTTAGGAAGGAGGGCAGGCGGTCAGGAGGAGCAGTACTTC. Residues: CASSLGRRAGGQEEQYF.

The chain couples TRBV18 to TRBJ1-3; the D is unclear. V dropped 6 bases and J dropped 0 bases, with 12 bases sitting between them. Germline loops: CDR1 KGHSH, CDR2 LQKENI. The CDR3 has 15 amino acids. CDR3 in DNA: TGTGCCAGCTCGCCGACGCGTAGCTCTGGAAACACCATATATTTT. Translating gives CASSPTRSSGNTIYF. The variable domain in full, completed from reference TRBV18 and TRBJ1-3, reads NAGVMQNPRHLVRRRGQEARLRCSPMKGHSHVYWYRQLPEEGLKFMVYLQKENIIDESGMPKERFSAEFPKEGPSILRIQQVVRGDSAAYFCASSPTRSSGNTIYFGEGSWLTVV.

This clone has just one count. The rearrangement links TRBV7-6 to TRBJ2-3; TRBD2 might be the D (6 bases). Germline V gene sequence: CDR1 SGHVS, CDR2 FNYEAQ. CDR3 length: 12 amino acids. V was clipped by 4 bases and J by 5 bases, with 7 bases between them. CDR3 in DNA: TGTGCCAGCAGCTCCGGGGGAGATACGCAGTATTTT. This gives the protein CASSSGGDTQYF.

The V and J genes are TRBV18 and TRBJ1-2, with D possibly TRBD1 on 6 matching bases. V was shortened by 3 bases and J by 8 bases, with 19 bases between the two germline ends. The CDR3 is made up of 15 amino acids. Per the germline V gene, CDR1 is KGHSH and CDR2 is LQKENI. In DNA, the CDR3 is TGTGCCAGCTCACCGTCGGAGGGGCAGGGGAGCGGCTACACCTTC. This translates into CASSPSEGQGSGYTF.

The chain carries TRBV19 and TRBJ1-2, with 7 bases fitting TRBD1. J was trimmed by 0 bases and V by 5 bases; bases with no gene match: 12. CDR3 size: 17 residues. Germline V lookup: CDR1 LNHDA, CDR2 SQIVND (reference sequence). The CDR3 spells CASSDHRQGLANYGYTF. CDR3 DNA sequence: TGTGCCAGTAGTGACCATCGACAGGGATTAGCTAACTATGGCTACACCTTC.

This clone was seen once. The chain has TRBV4-3 and TRBJ2-2; D gene ambiguous. This CDR3 has 15 residues. Trimming cost V 0 bases and J 8 bases, with 13 bases left between them. Germline values: CDR1 LGHNA, CDR2 YSLEER. CDR3 sequence: CASSQDRNAQGELFF. Written as DNA, the CDR3 is TGCGCCAGCAGCCAAGATCGAAACGCGCAAGGGGAGCTGTTTTTT.

The chain employs TRBV18 and TRBJ1-5; 9 bases are a match to TRBD1. Trimming removed 2 bases from V and 4 bases from J; junction bases left unmatched: 0. Germline V gives CDR1 KGHSH, CDR2 LQKENI. CDR3 length: 14 amino acids. The CDR3 nucleotides read TGTGCCAGCTCACCAGACAGGGGGAATCAGCCCCAGCATTTT. It codes for CASSPDRGNQPQHF.

V usage is TRBV7-3 and J usage is TRBJ1-4, with 8 bases aligning to TRBD1. The CDR3 extends over 15 amino acids. Germline V gene data show CDR1 as SGHTA and CDR2 as FQGTGA. Trimming at V came to 5 bases and at J to 3 bases, leaving 5 bases not matched to a gene. CDR3 protein: CASSPTGQANEKLFF. CDR3 nucleotide sequence: TGTGCCAGCAGCCCCACGGGACAGGCTAATGAAAAACTGTTTTTT.

This sequence joins TRBV7-9 and TRBJ2-3; D is undetermined. The ends were cut back, 1 base at V and 1 base at J, with 9 bases in the middle. Germline V lookup: CDR1 SEHNR, CDR2 FQNEAQ (reference sequence). The CDR3 spans 15 residues. CDR3 sequence: CASSLESSGTDTQYF. The CDR3 DNA is TGTGCCAGCAGCTTAGAAAGCTCCGGCACAGATACGCAGTATTTT.

This rearrangement joins TRBV28 to TRBJ2-7; D tentatively reads TRBD1 or TRBD2 (5 bases each). V lost 4 bases and J 3 bases, leaving 16 bases between the germline ends. Germline V gene data show CDR1 as MDHEN and CDR2 as SYDVKM. The CDR3 sequence is 15 residues long. CDR3 sequence reads: CASSSGTSGLYEQYF. CDR3 sequence (DNA): TGTGCCAGCAGTTCAGGGACCTCGGGGCTCTACGAGCAGTACTTC.

V gene TRBV4-1 combines with J gene TRBJ1-5; unclear D gene. V was shortened by 4 bases and J by 7 bases, with 11 bases between the two germline ends. The germline V gene has CDR1 MGHRA and CDR2 YSYEKL. CDR3 size: 13 residues. The chain's CDR3 is CASSPVSFQPQHF. DNA for the CDR3: TGCGCCAGCAGCCCCGTAAGCTTCCAGCCCCAGCATTTT.

The chain recombines TRBV6-5 with TRBJ1-2; D gene unclear. Trimming shortened V by 0 bases and J by 8 bases, and 13 bases separated the two germline ends. Per germline, CDR1 MNHEY and CDR2 SVGAGI. This CDR3 region has 14 residues. DNA for the CDR3: TGTGCCAGCAGTTACTCCTTGGAGGGAAACGGCTACACCTTC. It is translated as CASSYSLEGNGYTF.